This T cell receptor (beta chain) was documented in a study of blood T cell repertoires in COVID-19. TCRdb's copy holds only in-frame clones and misses some; the assay was immunoSEQ multiplex PCR. The table shows roughly 180,000 clones, with approximately 81% occurring only once. Participants reported their clinical history, and cohort assignment relied on those reports. The CDR3 contains 14 residues. Germline assignment: CDR1 SGHNT and CDR2 YYREEE (reference sequence). Deletions cut 1 base from V and 1 base from J, with 8 bases between. The chain combines TRBV5-4 with TRBJ2-5; D remains ambiguous. Sequencing input: PBMCs or T cells enriched from blood (not recorded which). This receptor was identified in a middle-aged woman with acute COVID-19. The chain's CDR3 is CASSLIESQETQYF. CDR3 in DNA: TGTGCCAGCAGCTTGATCGAGTCCCAAGAGACCCAGTACTTC.